This passage covers 7 T cell receptor beta chains from one sample sequenced in a study of cytomegalovirus exposure and HLA in healthy donors. PCR used 60 Vbeta primers and 13 Jbeta primers. Assay: immunoSEQ multiplex PCR; the TCRdb copy retains only in-frame clones and omits some. With 140,000 to 150,000 clones in the sample, the ten largest clones hold 0.75% to 1%. The source material was PBMCs. The receptors originated from a male donor in good health and CMV-seronegative.

The J gene is TRBJ2-4, the V gene TRBV18; D is uncertain. Germline values: CDR1 KGHSH, CDR2 LQKENI. CDR3 length equals 14 residues. Trimming pared 0 bases from V and 3 bases from J, leaving 6 bases between. The CDR3 region has the DNA TGTGCCAGCTCACCACCACAAAGCAAAAACATTCAGTACTTC. Translation: CASSPPQSKNIQYF.

This rearrangement joins TRBV6-1 to TRBJ1-1; D may be TRBD1 (5 bases). The CDR3 totals 13 residues. Looked up from germline, CDR1 is MNHNS and CDR2 is SASEGT. V gave up 6 bases and J gave up 1 base, with 9 bases separating them. This CDR3 reads CASRRTTNTEAFF. The CDR3 nucleotides read TGTGCCAGCAGACGGACAACGAACACTGAAGCTTTCTTT.

V usage is TRBV5-6 and J usage is TRBJ2-7, with 9 bases aligning to TRBD1. V was clipped by 3 bases and J by 5 bases; unmatched bases: 6. CDR3 size: 14 residues. Germline assignment: CDR1 SGHDT and CDR2 YYEEEE. The CDR3 bases are TGTGCCAGCAGCTATGGGACAGGGTTGAACGAGCAGTACTTC. Its protein product is CASSYGTGLNEQYF.

The chain has TRBV10-3 and TRBJ2-1; 12 bases agree with TRBD1. Germline-derived CDR1 and CDR2 are ENHRY and SYGVKD. The ends lost 8 bases at V and 10 bases at J; junction bases unmatched: 6. The length of the CDR3 is 13 residues. CDR3: CAISGTGGEEQFF. The CDR3 region has the DNA TGTGCCATCTCCGGGACAGGGGGCGAGGAGCAGTTCTTC.

The chain links TRBV9 to TRBJ1-4, with a weak D call TRBD1 (6 bases). The germline V gene encodes CDR1 SGDLS and CDR2 YYNGEE. The CDR3 sequence is 13 residues long. The germline V and J ends were trimmed by 7 bases and 4 bases, with 11 bases remaining between them. The CDR3 DNA reads as TGTGCCAGCGCAGGGGCTTTTAATGAAAAACTGTTTTTT. Residues: CASAGAFNEKLFF.

This chain joins TRBV18 and TRBJ2-5, with D perhaps matching TRBD2 (5 bases). Germline CDR1 is KGHSH and CDR2 is LQKENI. The V end lost 5 bases, the J end lost 4 bases, and 11 bases lay between the germline ends. The CDR3 runs to 13 residues. CDR3 in amino acids: CASSEGDGETQYF. As DNA, the CDR3 is TGTGCCAGCTCAGAGGGTGATGGAGAGACCCAGTACTTC. The variable domain in full, completed from reference TRBV18 and TRBJ2-5, reads NAGVMQNPRHLVRRRGQEARLRCSPMKGHSHVYWYRQLPEEGLKFMVYLQKENIIDESGMPKERFSAEFPKEGPSILRIQQVVRGDSAAYFCASSEGDGETQYFGPGTRLLVL.

The chain couples TRBV19 to TRBJ2-7; 9 bases match TRBD2. Looked up from germline, CDR1 is LNHDA and CDR2 is SQIVND (reference sequence). V lost 8 bases and J lost 6; bases outside the gene matches: 14. The CDR3 runs to 15 residues. The CDR3 DNA reads TGTGCCAGTGGGGAAGGGAGCGGGAGGCTCCCCGAGCAGTACTTC. Translating gives CASGEGSGRLPEQYF.